These 23 T cell receptor beta chains came from one sample sequenced in a study of early T cells in non-severe SARS-CoV-2 infection. One entry per CDR3 protein, called by TCRdb with MiXCR from the 5' RACE reads. The repertoire includes around 40,000 distinct CDR3 sequences, roughly 6% of them detected once, and over 4.5% sits in the top ten. Source material: whole blood. The receptors were gathered from an adult who was a healthcare worker with PCR-confirmed SARS-CoV-2 infection or an uninfected control (not recorded which).

The sample holds a few counts of this clonotype. This chain joins TRBV14 and TRBJ2-1; 14 bases are shared with TRBD2. The CDR3 length is 15 residues. Unmatched junction bases numbered 6, after V lost 4 bases and J lost 10 bases. In germline, CDR1 is SGHDN, CDR2 FVKESK. The CDR3 DNA reads TGTGCCAGCAGCCGGACTAGCGGGAGGTTCTGGGAGCAGTTCTTC. Its protein product is CASSRTSGRFWEQFF.

The table lists this clonotype with many counts. The V call is TRBV6-6, the J call TRBJ2-4, with a tentative D call TRBD1 (6 bases). This CDR3 has 17 amino acids. Germline V gene lookup returns CDR1 MNHNY and CDR2 SVGAGI (reference sequence). V was clipped by 2 bases and J by 4 bases, with 18 bases between them. CDR3 nucleotide sequence: TGTGCCAGCAGTTACCAGGGGACACCAGACTTGAAAAACATTCAGTACTTC. Residues: CASSYQGTPDLKNIQYF.

This clonotype came up many times. The J gene is TRBJ1-1, the V gene TRBV18; 8 bases fit TRBD1. Germline-derived CDR1 and CDR2 are KGHSH and LQKENI. The CDR3 has 16 residues. V lost 0 bases to trimming and J lost 4 bases; unmatched junction nucleotides: 7. The DNA for the CDR3 is TGTGCCAGCTCACCACCGGGCAGGGGGCGCGTCACTGAAGCTTTCTTT. Translated, it gives CASSPPGRGRVTEAFF.

The table lists this clonotype with many counts. In DNA, the CDR3 is TGTGCCAGCAGTGAAGCGGCGGGACAGGGGGGAGATACGCAGTATTTT. Translating gives CASSEAAGQGGDTQYF. The rearrangement links TRBV6-1 to TRBJ2-3, with 11 positions matching TRBD1. Germline CDR1 is MNHNS and CDR2 is SASEGT. The CDR3 runs to 16 residues. V shed 0 bases and J 5 bases; nucleotides not matched to a gene: 4.

The chain combines TRBV7-2 with TRBJ2-2; D remains ambiguous. The CDR3 consists of 13 residues. V lost 7 bases and J 6 bases, leaving 12 bases between the germline ends. Germline CDR1 is SGHTA and CDR2 is FQGNSA. The DNA of the CDR3 is TGTGCCAGCAACCTGGAGAGATCCGGGGAGCTGTTTTTT. It encodes CASNLERSGELFF. The full variable domain, in which reference TRBV7-2 and TRBJ2-2 provide the parts outside the CDR3, is GAGVSQSPSNKVTEKGKDVELRCDPISGHTALYWYRQSLGQGLEFLIYFQGNSAPDKSGLPSDRFSAERTGGSVSTLTIQRTQQEDSAVYLCASNLERSGELFFGEGSRLTVL.

This clonotype was counted a few times. The gene calls are TRBV7-9 and TRBJ2-7; the match to TRBD2 covers 7 bases. There are 14 residues in the CDR3. After removal of 4 bases from V and 4 bases from J, the junction contained 7 bases not matched to a gene. CDR1 is SEHNR, CDR2 FQNEAQ, per germline (reference sequence). The CDR3 bases are TGTGCCAGCAGCTCCCAGTCCGGGGGGTACGAGCAGTACTTC. As protein: CASSSQSGGYEQYF. Looking up the rest from reference TRBV7-9 and TRBJ2-7 gives the full variable domain: DTGVSQNPRHKITKRGQNVTFRCDPISEHNRLYWYRQTLGQGPEFLTYFQNEAQLEKSRLLSDRFSAERPKGSFSTLEIQRTEQGDSAMYLCASSSQSGGYEQYFGPGTRLTVT.

The chain recombines TRBV5-1 with TRBJ2-2, with a possible D match to TRBD1 (6 bases). The CDR3 spans 16 residues. Germline lookup yields CDR1 SGHRS and CDR2 YFSETQ. Trimming shortened V by 1 base and J by 3 bases, and 13 bases separated the two germline ends. CDR3 region: CASSLRAGDHTGELFF. Here the CDR3 DNA reads TGCGCCAGCAGCTTGAGGGCAGGGGACCACACCGGGGAGCTGTTTTTT.

This clonotype was detected a few times. The chain is built from TRBV5-4 and TRBJ2-3; TRBD2 agrees at 7 bases. Losses at the gene ends were 1 base for V and 2 bases for J; bases not matched to a gene: 1. This CDR3 is 14 amino acids long. Germline V gene lookup returns CDR1 SGHNT and CDR2 YYREEE (reference sequence). This chain's CDR3 is CASSLRDYTDTQYF. For the CDR3, the DNA is TGTGCCAGCAGCTTGAGGGACTACACAGATACGCAGTATTTT.

This clonotype was counted many times. The chain joins TRBV25-1 to TRBJ2-3; 8 nucleotides align to TRBD1. Germline values: CDR1 MGHDK, CDR2 SYGVNS. The CDR3 is 14 amino acids. Trimming took 7 bases from V and 10 from J; bases not matched to a gene: 13. The CDR3 region has the DNA TGTGCCAGCATCGCAGGGGGCGCGGTCCTACCGCAGTATTTT. This codes for CASIAGGAVLPQYF.

There are many counts of this clonotype. V usage is TRBV9 and J usage is TRBJ1-1; D remains unclear. The CDR3 length is 13 residues. Between the trimmed V and J ends, which lost 2 bases and 5 bases, there was a span of 10 bases. In germline, CDR1 is SGDLS, CDR2 YYNGEE. The CDR3 spells CASSVLGSTEAFF. CDR3 coding DNA: TGTGCCAGCAGCGTGCTGGGGTCTACTGAAGCTTTCTTT.

This clonotype was seen ten or more times. The V and J genes are TRBV19 and TRBJ2-1; 10 bases fit TRBD2. Trimming took 3 bases from V and 6 from J; bases not matched to a gene: 2. CDR3 length equals 14 residues. Germline values: CDR1 LNHDA, CDR2 SQIVND (reference sequence). In DNA, the CDR3 is TGTGCCAGTAGTATTATAGCGGGAGGCAATGAGCAGTTCTTC. Translating it yields CASSIIAGGNEQFF.

This clonotype was recorded many times. The chain uses TRBV18 and TRBJ2-1; 8 nucleotides line up with TRBD1. V lost 0 bases and J lost 7; bases outside the gene matches: 8. CDR1 is KGHSH and CDR2 is LQKENI in the germline V gene. The CDR3 totals 16 residues. CDR3 loop: CASSPPPGGILNEQFF. The CDR3 region has the DNA TGTGCCAGCTCACCACCGCCAGGGGGCATCTTAAATGAGCAGTTCTTC.

This clonotype showed up just a few times. The chain employs TRBV6-5 and TRBJ2-5; D gene unclear. Germline values: CDR1 MNHEY, CDR2 SVGAGI. V lost 0 bases to trimming and J lost 5 bases, with 1 base between them. The CDR3 totals 11 residues. The CDR3 here is CASSYSETQYF. The DNA of the CDR3 is TGTGCCAGCAGTTACTCGGAGACCCAGTACTTC.

By share, this clonotype ranks as medium-sized. This sequence joins TRBV11-2 and TRBJ2-5; 8 nucleotides line up with TRBD2. The J segment lost 3 bases and the V segment lost 4 bases, leaving 4 bases of the junction unmatched. Germline CDR1 reads SGHAT; CDR2 reads FQNNGV. This CDR3 contains 14 residues. CDR3 in DNA: TGTGCCAGCAGCTCGGCGGGACTAGAAGAGACCCAGTACTTC. Amino acid sequence: CASSSAGLEETQYF.

This clonotype came up a few times. The chain uses TRBV20-1 and TRBJ2-7; 11 bases line up with TRBD2. This CDR3 is built from 15 residues. J gave up 4 bases and V 0 bases, and 5 bases lay outside the gene matches. CDR1 is DFQATT and CDR2 is SNEGSKA in the germline V gene (reference sequence). CDR3 region: CSARDPTSGDYEQYF. The CDR3 DNA is TGCAGTGCTAGAGACCCGACTAGCGGGGATTACGAGCAGTACTTC.

The chain couples TRBV28 to TRBJ2-3, with TRBD1 matching 7 bases. V lost 5 bases, J lost 7 bases, and 6 bases stayed unmatched. Germline CDR1 reads MDHEN; CDR2 reads SYDVKM. CDR3 length: 13 residues. The CDR3 protein is CASSMDRWNTQYF. The CDR3 DNA sequence: TGTGCCAGCAGTATGGACAGGTGGAATACGCAGTATTTT.

The rearrangement uses TRBV28 and TRBJ2-2; D is unresolved. Germline V gene lookup returns CDR1 MDHEN and CDR2 SYDVKM. Trimming removed 6 bases from V and 4 bases from J, with 6 bases in between. CDR3 size: 12 residues. In DNA, the CDR3 is TGTGCCAGCAGGCAGCCCACCGGGGAGCTGTTTTTT. This gives the protein CASRQPTGELFF.

This clonotype was counted ten times or more. The chain has TRBV7-6 and TRBJ2-2, with D maybe TRBD1 (5 bases). The CDR3 covers 14 residues. From germline, CDR1 is SGHVS and CDR2 FNYEAQ. The germline V and J ends were trimmed by 2 bases and 1 base, with 5 bases remaining between them. CDR3 nucleotide sequence: TGTGCCAGCAGCTTAAGGGGGAACACCGGGGAGCTGTTTTTT. This encodes CASSLRGNTGELFF.

There are many counts of this clonotype. The chain employs TRBV18 and TRBJ2-1; TRBD2 might be the D (5 bases). The germline CDR1 and CDR2 sequences are KGHSH and LQKENI. With 0 bases removed from V and 3 bases from J, the gap between germline ends came to 12 bases. CDR3 length equals 16 residues. This CDR3 is CASSPPSGNNYNEQFF. The CDR3 DNA sequence: TGTGCCAGCTCACCACCGAGCGGAAATAACTACAATGAGCAGTTCTTC.

The V gene is TRBV12-3 or TRBV12-4, the J gene TRBJ2-1; no clear D gene. V lost 6 bases, J lost 6 bases, and 9 bases lay in between. There are 12 residues in the CDR3. The CDR3 DNA reads as TGTGCCAGCAGGGAACCAGGCAATGAGCAGTTCTTC. It codes for CASREPGNEQFF.

The CDR3 DNA is TGTGCCAGCAGTCCTTATAGCGGGAGGGCGGGGTCCTTCTCCTACAATGAGCAGTTCTTC. This encodes CASSPYSGRAGSFSYNEQFF. The chain employs TRBV3-1 and TRBJ2-1; TRBD2 matches 11 bases. From germline, CDR1 is LGHDT and CDR2 YNNKEL (reference sequence). With V trimmed by 6 bases and J by 0 bases, 16 bases remained unmatched. The CDR3 consists of 20 residues.

This clonotype was counted ten times or more. The chain links TRBV3-1 to TRBJ2-3; no firm D call. The CDR3 has 13 amino acids. Trimming took 2 bases from V and 5 from J, leaving 8 bases between them. Per germline, CDR1 LGHDT and CDR2 YNNKEL (reference sequence). The CDR3 DNA is TGTGCCAGCAGCCAAACTTGGGGAGATACGCAGTATTTT. Its protein is CASSQTWGDTQYF.

This clonotype was seen ten or more times. The V gene is TRBV2, the J gene TRBJ2-1; D remains unclear. The V end was cut by 11 bases, the J end by 4 bases, with 9 bases between. The CDR3 consists of 11 residues. The germline gives CDR1 SNHLY, CDR2 FYNNEI. As DNA, the CDR3 is TGTGCCGGTAACCTTTACAATGAGCAGTTCTTC. Translating it yields CAGNLYNEQFF.